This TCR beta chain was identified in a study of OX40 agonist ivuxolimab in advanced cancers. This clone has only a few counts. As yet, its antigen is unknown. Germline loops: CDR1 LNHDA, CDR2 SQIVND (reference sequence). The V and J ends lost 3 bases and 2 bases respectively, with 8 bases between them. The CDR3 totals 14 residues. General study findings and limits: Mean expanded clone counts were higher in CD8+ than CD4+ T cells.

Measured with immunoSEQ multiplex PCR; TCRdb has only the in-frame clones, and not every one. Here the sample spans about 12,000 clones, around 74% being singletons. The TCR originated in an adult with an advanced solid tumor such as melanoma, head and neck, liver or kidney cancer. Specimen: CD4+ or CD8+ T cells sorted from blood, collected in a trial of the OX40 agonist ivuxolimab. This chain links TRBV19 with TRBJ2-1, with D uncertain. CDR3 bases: TGTGCCAGTAGTATCACAGCTACCTACAATGAGCAGTTCTTC. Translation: CASSITATYNEQFF. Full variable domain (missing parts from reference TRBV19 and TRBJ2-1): DGGITQSPKYLFRKEGQNVTLSCEQNLNHDAMYWYRQDPGQGLRLIYYSQIVNDFQKGDIAEGYSVSREKKESFPLTVTSAQKNPTAFYLCASSITATYNEQFFGPGTRLTVL.